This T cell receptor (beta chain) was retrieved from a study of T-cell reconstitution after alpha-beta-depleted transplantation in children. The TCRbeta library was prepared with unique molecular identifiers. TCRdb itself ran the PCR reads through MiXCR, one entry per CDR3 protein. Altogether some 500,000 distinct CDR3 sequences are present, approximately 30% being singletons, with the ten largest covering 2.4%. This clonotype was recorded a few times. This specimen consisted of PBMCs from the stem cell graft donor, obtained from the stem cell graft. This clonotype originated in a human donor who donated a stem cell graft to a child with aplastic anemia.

For the CDR3, the DNA is TGCGCCAGCAGCGGCGGGAGAGCGAATGAGCAGTTCTTC. The encoded protein is CASSGGRANEQFF. V usage is TRBV5-1 and J usage is TRBJ2-1; 7 bases align to TRBD2. V dropped 4 bases and J dropped 7; count of bases not matched to a gene: 5. Germline V gene data show CDR1 as SGHRS and CDR2 as YFSETQ. The CDR3 is 13 residues long.